The 4 T cell receptor beta chains below were found in one sample sequenced in a study of regulatory T cells in long-lasting Graves disease. Building the TCR beta libraries relied on iRepertoire HTBI primers, and CDR3 regions underwent Arm-PCR. TCRdb re-called the multiplex PCR reads with MiXCR, one entry per CDR3 protein. Of about 220,000 distinct CDR3 sequences listed, roughly 18% were seen once; the top ten hold roughly a fifth. Stated time point: newly diagnosed GD, antithyroid drugs for less than 3 months. Construction of the TCR library relied on RNA isolated from PBMCs. Sequencing was performed on peripheral blood mononuclear cells (PBMCs), taken at new diagnosis, from a patient treated with antithyroid drugs. The receptors here all came from a female donor with Graves disease.

This clonotype came up many times. V usage is TRBV20-1 and J usage is TRBJ1-2, with TRBD1 as a possible D gene (5 bases). The CDR3 spans 12 residues. The ends were cut back, 8 bases at V and 0 bases at J, with 10 bases in the middle. Germline V gene lookup returns CDR1 DFQATT and CDR2 SNEGSKA (reference sequence). CDR3 coding DNA: TGCAGTAGCGACAGTTCTAACTATGGCTACACCTTC. As protein: CSSDSSNYGYTF.

This clonotype was detected many times. The chain recombines TRBV12-3 or TRBV12-4 with TRBJ2-1, with D tentatively TRBD1 (5 bases). The CDR3 has 16 amino acids. The ends were cut back, 6 bases at V and 1 base at J, with 16 bases in the middle. The CDR3 spells CASSLGAGMSYNEQFF. CDR3 nucleotides: TGTGCCAGCAGCCTAGGGGCAGGGATGTCCTACAATGAGCAGTTCTTC.

In this sample, this clonotype turned up a few times. A junction boundary mismatches the germline segment, possibly from a read error. CDR3 DNA sequence: TGCGCCAGCAGCTTGGGACTAGCGGGAGGCAATGAGCAGTCCTTC. The encoded protein is CASSLGLAGGNEQSF. The chain joins TRBV5-1 to TRBJ2-1; the match to TRBD2 covers 13 bases. CDR3 length equals 15 residues. Germline CDR1 SGHRS, CDR2 YFSETQ. Using reference TRBV5-1 and TRBJ2-1 for the parts outside the CDR3, the full variable domain is KAGVTQTPRYLIKTRGQQVTLSCSPISGHRSVSWYQQTPGQGLQFLFEYFSETQRNKGNFPGRFSGRQFSNSRSEMNVSTLELGDSALYLCASSLGLAGGNEQSFGPGTRLTVL.

This clonotype was seen ten or more times. V is TRBV7-9 and J is TRBJ2-7; TRBD2 agrees at 7 bases. The CDR3 length is 14 residues. J lost 3 bases, V lost 5 bases, and 7 bases had no gene match. Germline loops: CDR1 SEHNR, CDR2 FQNEAQ (reference sequence). CDR3 loop: CASSGDYEGYEQYF. In nucleotides, the CDR3 is TGTGCCAGCAGCGGGGACTATGAGGGCTACGAGCAGTACTTC.